The text below deals with one T cell receptor beta chain. These data belong to a study of OX40 agonist ivuxolimab in advanced cancers. The data were produced by immunoSEQ multiplex PCR, yet TCRdb's version contains in-frame clones alone and is incomplete. The sample holds some 100,000 clones; more than 75% are singletons and the top ten take less than 2%. The germline gives CDR1 KGHSH, CDR2 LQKENI. CDR3 length: 18 amino acids. Germline trimming cut 5 bases from V and 2 bases from J; bases unmatched to any gene: 17. This clonotype was sampled from an adult with an advanced solid tumor such as melanoma, head and neck, liver or kidney cancer. The material sequenced was CD4+ or CD8+ T cells sorted from blood, taken in a trial of the OX40 agonist ivuxolimab. The chain couples TRBV18 to TRBJ2-5; 7 nucleotides line up with TRBD2. CDR3 sequence (DNA): TGTGCCAGCTCAAAAAGCACTTCGGGCGGGGGACGACAAGAGACCCAGTACTTC. It yields the protein CASSKSTSGGGRQETQYF.